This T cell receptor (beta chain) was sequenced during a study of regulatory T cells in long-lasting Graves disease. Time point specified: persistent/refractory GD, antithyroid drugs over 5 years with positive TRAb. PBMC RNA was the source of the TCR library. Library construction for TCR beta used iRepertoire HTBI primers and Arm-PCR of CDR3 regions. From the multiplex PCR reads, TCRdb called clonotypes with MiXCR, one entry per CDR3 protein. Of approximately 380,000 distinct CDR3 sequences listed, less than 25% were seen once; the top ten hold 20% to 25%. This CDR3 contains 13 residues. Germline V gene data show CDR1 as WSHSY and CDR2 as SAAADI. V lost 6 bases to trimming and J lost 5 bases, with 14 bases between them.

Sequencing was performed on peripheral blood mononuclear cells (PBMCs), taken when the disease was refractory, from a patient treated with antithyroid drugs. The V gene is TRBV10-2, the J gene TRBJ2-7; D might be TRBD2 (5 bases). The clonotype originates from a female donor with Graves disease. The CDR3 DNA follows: TGCGCCAGCAGCGACAACGGGGTGGACGAGCAGTACTTC. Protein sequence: CASSDNGVDEQYF.